This T cell receptor beta chain was retrieved from a study of human T cells and chemical hapten exposure. For the study at large: TCR yields per sample varied, mainly owing to small pooled library volume differences. Findings and caveats of the study: It was expanded TCRs that formed significantly more large CDR3 similarity clusters than controls did.

The time point here: pre-sensitization, week 0. Treatment given: therapeutic diphenylcyclopropenone sensitization with weekly scalp DPC. Each CDR3 protein gets one entry after TCRdb re-called the RACE reads with MiXCR. This table has 95,000 to 150,000 distinct CDR3 sequences, approximately 15% appearing once. Germline V lookup: CDR1 MDHEN, CDR2 SYDVKM. CDR3 length: 15 amino acids. Deletions cut 7 bases from V and 6 bases from J, with 20 bases between. As regards this clonotype: Antigen: not known.

The specimen comprised whole blood, sampled in connection with sensitization to the hapten diphenylcyclopropenone (DPC). The receptor was isolated from a young woman with alopecia areata. Some clones in this sample may be carry-over from other donors' samples. This chain links TRBV28 with TRBJ2-3; D is possibly TRBD1 (5 bases). The CDR3 protein is CASISAGLYRDTQYF. CDR3 nucleotide sequence: TGTGCCAGCATCTCGGCAGGGCTTTATCGGGATACGCAGTATTTT.